The 32 T cell receptor beta chains in this list originate from one sample, sequenced in a study of CXCR3-negative and CXCR3-positive naive CD8 T cells. These receptors' targets are unknown. Carrying UMI labels, the TRB cDNA libraries were prepared through 5' RACE. TCRdb re-called the 5' RACE reads, yielding one record per CDR3 amino acid sequence without DNA. The sample is made up of approximately 120,000 distinct CDR3 sequences, and the top ten hold about 0.34% of it. Study-level results: Hydrophobicity was higher for TRB CDR3s found in CXCR3-positive naive cells than in CXCR3-negative naive cells.

The sequenced sample consisted of naive CXCR3+ CD8+ T cells from blood. Documented subset: CD45RO-CCR7+CD27+CD95- naive CD8+ T cells expressing CXCR3 (TNR3+). The receptor set was obtained from a human donor in good health. Some clones in this sample may be carry-over from other donors' samples.

The CDR3 region is CSVPGVNTEAFF. The chain uses TRBV29-1 and TRBJ1-1; as DNA is missing, the TRBD1 call by TCRdb cannot be tested. CDR3 length: 12 residues. Germline CDR1 reads SQVTM; CDR2 reads ANQGSEA.

This rearrangement joins TRBV27 to TRBJ1-5; TCRdb designates TRBD1, a call that cannot be tested without DNA. This CDR3 is built from 14 residues. Germline V gives CDR1 MNHEY, CDR2 SMNVEV (reference sequence). CDR3 sequence: CASAPPGNNQPQHF.

This chain connects TRBV2 to TRBJ2-2; TCRdb outputs TRBD1, but without DNA this stays unchecked. The germline V gene encodes CDR1 SNHLY and CDR2 FYNNEI. The CDR3 has 15 residues. The CDR3 spells CASETGTTNTGELFF.

This chain joins TRBV27 and TRBJ1-2; absent DNA, TCRdb's TRBD1 call cannot be checked. The CDR3 runs to 16 residues. Looked up from germline, CDR1 is MNHEY and CDR2 is SMNVEV (reference sequence). CDR3 sequence reads: CASSLSPSDRGYGYTF.

This rearrangement joins TRBV27 to TRBJ1-6; TCRdb returns TRBD1, unconfirmable since there is no DNA. This CDR3 is built from 17 residues. Germline CDR1 MNHEY, CDR2 SMNVEV (reference sequence). The CDR3 spells CASTHLPGQGYNSPLHF.

V is TRBV19 and J is TRBJ1-5. This CDR3 has 13 amino acids. Germline V lookup: CDR1 LNHDA, CDR2 SQIVND (reference sequence). CDR3 in amino acids: CASSIDPNQPQHF.

V is TRBV12-3 or TRBV12-4 and J is TRBJ2-5; the D call of TRBD1 rests on TCRdb alone, since no DNA is present to check it. This CDR3 has 15 amino acids. This CDR3 reads CASSPYGTGEETQYF.

The CDR3 loop reads CASSPMYTGRGDTQYF. The V call is TRBV11-3, the J call TRBJ2-3. This CDR3 has 16 residues. Per the germline V gene, CDR1 is SGHNT and CDR2 is YENEEA.

The J gene is TRBJ1-2, the V gene TRBV30; without DNA, the TCRdb call of TRBD1 cannot be checked. Germline loops: CDR1 GTSNPN, CDR2 SVGIG (reference sequence). The CDR3 has 14 residues. CDR3: CAWDAGAGNYGYTF.

V is TRBV19 and J is TRBJ1-2. There are 13 residues in the CDR3. Germline assignment: CDR1 LNHDA and CDR2 SQIVND (reference sequence). The CDR3 sequence is CASRDRSNYGYTF.

The V gene is TRBV28, the J gene TRBJ2-2; TCRdb calls TRBD1, which cannot be checked without DNA. Germline-derived CDR1 and CDR2 are MDHEN and SYDVKM. This CDR3 comprises 16 residues. This CDR3 reads CASSLRGKLGTGELFF.

The chain carries TRBV29-1 and TRBJ1-1; TCRdb's D call of TRBD1 is untestable without DNA. Germline V CDR1 and CDR2: SQVTM, ANQGSEA. This CDR3 comprises 15 residues. The CDR3 spells CSVEGQGQVGTEAFF.

The gene calls are TRBV4-2 and TRBJ2-3; the TRBD2 assignment by TCRdb is unverifiable without DNA. In germline, CDR1 is LGHNA, CDR2 YNFKEQ. The CDR3 has 17 residues. CDR3: CASSQATLGPSTDTQYF.

V is TRBV5-6 and J is TRBJ2-1; TCRdb selects TRBD2, and the lack of DNA leaves this call unchecked. The CDR3 spans 17 residues. In germline, CDR1 is SGHDT, CDR2 YYEEEE. The CDR3 here is CASTRLAGGPSYNEQFF.

The genes are TRBV7-6 and TRBJ2-1; TCRdb selects TRBD2, and the lack of DNA leaves this call unchecked. Germline CDR1 and CDR2: SGHVS and FNYEAQ. The CDR3 spans 15 residues. CDR3 sequence: CASSLSSGGQDEQFF.

The chain carries TRBV6-6 and TRBJ2-5; the TCRdb D gene call, TRBD2, has no DNA to confirm it. CDR1 and CDR2 from the germline V gene are MNHNY and SVGAGI (reference sequence). This CDR3 is 15 amino acids long. Here the CDR3 reads CASKTSGGFEETQYF.

CDR3 region: CASSSQGVSYNEQFF. The chain recombines TRBV7-9 with TRBJ2-1; TCRdb's D call, TRBD1, is unchecked because there is no DNA. In germline, CDR1 is SEHNR, CDR2 FQNEAQ (reference sequence). The CDR3 covers 15 residues.

The CDR3 loop is CASSIAGWGTEAFF. V is TRBV19 and J is TRBJ1-1. The CDR3 has 14 amino acids. In germline, CDR1 is LNHDA, CDR2 SQIVND (reference sequence).

V is TRBV3-1 and J is TRBJ2-2. This CDR3 has 14 residues. Germline CDR1 reads LGHDT; CDR2 reads YNNKEL (reference sequence). The CDR3 sequence: CASSQDAGLEELFF.

This chain connects TRBV29-1 to TRBJ1-1. CDR1 and CDR2 from the germline V gene are SQVTM and ANQGSEA. The CDR3 is 11 residues long. The CDR3: CSFEMNTEAFF.

This rearrangement joins TRBV4-1 to TRBJ2-1; without DNA, the TCRdb call of TRBD1 cannot be checked. The CDR3 extends over 16 amino acids. CDR1 is MGHRA, CDR2 YSYEKL, per germline. CDR3: CASSQHSAPPYNEQFF.

The chain has TRBV28 and TRBJ2-6. This CDR3 is built from 12 residues. The germline CDR1 and CDR2 sequences are MDHEN and SYDVKM. The CDR3: CASSWGANVLTF.

V and J are TRBV20-1 and TRBJ1-1; TCRdb's assignment of TRBD1 cannot be checked, as there is no DNA. Per germline, CDR1 DFQATT and CDR2 SNEGSKA (reference sequence). The CDR3 is 13 amino acids. The CDR3 loop reads CSAQTGLGTEAFF.

The chain employs TRBV28 and TRBJ2-5; TCRdb calls TRBD1, which cannot be checked without DNA. Germline V gene data show CDR1 as MDHEN and CDR2 as SYDVKM. CDR3 length: 17 residues. CDR3 residues: CASSFGFVPLSKETQYF.

The J gene is TRBJ2-1, the V gene TRBV28. Germline V lookup: CDR1 MDHEN, CDR2 SYDVKM. The CDR3 extends over 16 amino acids. The CDR3 here is CASSFARLAPYNEQFF. Supplemented by reference TRBV28 and TRBJ2-1, the full variable domain reads DVKVTQSSRYLVKRTGEKVFLECVQDMDHENMFWYRQDPGLGLRLIYFSYDVKMKEKGDIPEGYSVSREKKERFSLILESASTNQTSMYLCASSFARLAPYNEQFFGPGTRLTVL.

The chain carries TRBV18 and TRBJ2-1. Germline V lookup: CDR1 KGHSH, CDR2 LQKENI. The CDR3 loop spans 11 amino acids. The CDR3 region is CASSPEDEQFF.

The chain recombines TRBV12-3 or TRBV12-4 with TRBJ2-7; absent DNA, TCRdb's TRBD1 call cannot be checked. The CDR3 extends over 14 amino acids. The CDR3 loop is CASSPGQGSYEQYF.

The chain has TRBV12-3 or TRBV12-4 and TRBJ2-7; TCRdb outputs TRBD1, but without DNA this stays unchecked. CDR3 length: 14 residues. The CDR3 sequence: CASSSTVGFDEQYF.

This chain links TRBV28 with TRBJ2-1; TCRdb's assignment of TRBD1 cannot be checked, as there is no DNA. This CDR3 spans 14 amino acids. In germline, CDR1 is MDHEN, CDR2 SYDVKM. The CDR3 loop is CASSTSTDYNEQFF. Complete variable domain (other parts from reference TRBV28 and TRBJ2-1): DVKVTQSSRYLVKRTGEKVFLECVQDMDHENMFWYRQDPGLGLRLIYFSYDVKMKEKGDIPEGYSVSREKKERFSLILESASTNQTSMYLCASSTSTDYNEQFFGPGTRLTVL.

The J gene is TRBJ1-5, the V gene TRBV28. CDR3 length: 16 amino acids. Germline CDR1 reads MDHEN; CDR2 reads SYDVKM. The CDR3 region is CASSPLHPLGNQPQHF.

CDR3: CASSLSLAGANTGELFF. V and J are TRBV27 and TRBJ2-2; TCRdb's D gene call, TRBD2, goes unchecked for lack of DNA. Germline loops: CDR1 MNHEY, CDR2 SMNVEV (reference sequence). The CDR3 loop spans 17 amino acids.

This chain joins TRBV29-1 and TRBJ2-7; there is no DNA to check the TCRdb D call of TRBD1. Germline CDR1 is SQVTM and CDR2 is ANQGSEA. This CDR3 is built from 13 residues. The CDR3 is CSAQTGGSYEQYF.